The present entry profiles one T cell receptor (beta chain) with its context. No antigen is known for it. This record belongs to a study of shared clonotypes between healthy human individuals. Caucasian adults residing in Nashville, Tennessee made up all the donors. Produced via immunoSEQ multiplex PCR; TCRdb's table is partial and in-frame only. This sample has 550,000 to 700,000 clones, with about three quarters found just once. V was shortened by 1 base and J by 4 bases, with 17 bases between the two germline ends. The germline gives CDR1 MGHRA, CDR2 YSYEKL. The CDR3 sequence is 18 residues long. General study results and limits: Across a few donors, naive CD4 shared roughly 5%, naive CD8 3% to 3.5%, memory CD4 roughly 2.5%, memory CD8 more than 0.35%.

This chain links TRBV4-1 with TRBJ2-6, with D perhaps being TRBD1 or TRBD2 (5 bases each). The sequenced sample consisted of memory CD4+ T cells sorted from blood. Sample subset: CD45RA-negative fraction. The receptor was derived from a woman aged 30 to 39 in good health. The CDR3 reads CASSQGLPGPSGANVLTF. CDR3 DNA sequence: TGCGCCAGCAGCCAAGGTCTCCCGGGGCCCTCGGGGGCCAACGTCCTGACTTTC.